This T cell receptor (beta chain) was profiled in a study of blood T cells in healthy people across ages. Next came a second PCR, run for roughly 6 to 11 cycles, which used a sample-barcoded 5' primer along with a J-beta primer mix. TCRdb recomputed calls from the 5' RACE reads with MiXCR, one row per CDR3 protein. The sample includes 1.5 million to 2 million distinct CDR3 sequences, approximately 30% of them seen just once. CDR1 is SGHTA and CDR2 is FQGNSA in the germline V gene. The CDR3 is 14 residues long. With 5 bases clipped from V and 5 bases from J, the junction kept 6 bases outside the gene matches.

The V and J genes are TRBV7-2 and TRBJ2-1, with TRBD1 matching over 7 bases. The source of this sequence is a woman aged 25 to 39 in good health. Sequencing was performed on blood. The CDR3: CASSPDRANNEQFF. CDR3 DNA: TGTGCCAGCAGCCCCGACAGGGCCAACAATGAGCAGTTCTTC.